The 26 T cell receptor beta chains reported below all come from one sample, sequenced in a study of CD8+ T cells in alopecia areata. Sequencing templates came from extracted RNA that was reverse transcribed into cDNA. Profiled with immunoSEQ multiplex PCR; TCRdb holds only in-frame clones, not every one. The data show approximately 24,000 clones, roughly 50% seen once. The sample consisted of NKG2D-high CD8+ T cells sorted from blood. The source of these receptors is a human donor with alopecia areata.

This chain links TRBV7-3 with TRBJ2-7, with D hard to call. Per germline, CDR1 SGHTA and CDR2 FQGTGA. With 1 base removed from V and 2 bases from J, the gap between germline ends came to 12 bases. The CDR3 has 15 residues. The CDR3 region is CASSLKSRAPYEQYF. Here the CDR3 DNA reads TGTGCCAGCAGCTTAAAGTCTAGAGCTCCCTACGAGCAGTACTTC.

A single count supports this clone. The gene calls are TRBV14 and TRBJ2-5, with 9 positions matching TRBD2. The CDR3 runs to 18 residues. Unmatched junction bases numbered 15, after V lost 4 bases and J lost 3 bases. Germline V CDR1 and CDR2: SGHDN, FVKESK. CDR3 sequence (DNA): TGTGCCAGCAGCCCCTTAGGCGGGAGGGCCTTTTCGGAAGAGACCCAGTACTTC. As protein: CASSPLGGRAFSEETQYF.

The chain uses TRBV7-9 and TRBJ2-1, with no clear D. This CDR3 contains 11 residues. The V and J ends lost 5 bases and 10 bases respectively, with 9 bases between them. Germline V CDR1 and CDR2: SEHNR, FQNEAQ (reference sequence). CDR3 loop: CASSHEPEQFF. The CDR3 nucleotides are TGTGCCAGCAGCCACGAACCCGAGCAGTTCTTC.

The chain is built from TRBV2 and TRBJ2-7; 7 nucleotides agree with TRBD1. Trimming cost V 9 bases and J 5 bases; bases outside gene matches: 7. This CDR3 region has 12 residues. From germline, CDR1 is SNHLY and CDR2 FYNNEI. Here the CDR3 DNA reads TGTGCCAGTCTACAGGGGCGGAACGAGCAGTACTTC. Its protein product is CASLQGRNEQYF.

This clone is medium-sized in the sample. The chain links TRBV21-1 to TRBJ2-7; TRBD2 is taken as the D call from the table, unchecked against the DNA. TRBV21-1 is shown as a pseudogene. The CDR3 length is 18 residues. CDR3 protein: CASSKVFMMAGGCHEQYF. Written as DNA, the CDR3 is TGTGCCAGCAGCAAAGTCTTCATGATGGCGGGAGGGTGCCACGAGCAGTACTTC.

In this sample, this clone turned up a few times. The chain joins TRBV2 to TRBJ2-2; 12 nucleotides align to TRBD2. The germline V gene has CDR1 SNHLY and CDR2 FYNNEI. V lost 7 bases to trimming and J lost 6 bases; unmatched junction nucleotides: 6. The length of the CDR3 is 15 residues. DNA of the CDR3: TGTGCCAGCATCTCAGGACTAGCGGGACCCGGGGAGCTGTTTTTT. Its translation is CASISGLAGPGELFF. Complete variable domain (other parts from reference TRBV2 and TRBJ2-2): EPEVTQTPSHQVTQMGQEVILRCVPISNHLYFYWYRQILGQKVEFLVSFYNNEISEKSEIFDDQFSVERPDGSNFTLKIRSTKLEDSAMYFCASISGLAGPGELFFGEGSRLTVL.

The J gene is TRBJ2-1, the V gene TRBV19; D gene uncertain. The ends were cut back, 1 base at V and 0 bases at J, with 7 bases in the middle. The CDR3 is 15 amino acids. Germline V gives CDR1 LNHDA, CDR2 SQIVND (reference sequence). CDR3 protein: CASSIVWSSYNEQFF. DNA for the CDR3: TGTGCCAGTAGTATAGTTTGGAGCTCCTACAATGAGCAGTTCTTC.

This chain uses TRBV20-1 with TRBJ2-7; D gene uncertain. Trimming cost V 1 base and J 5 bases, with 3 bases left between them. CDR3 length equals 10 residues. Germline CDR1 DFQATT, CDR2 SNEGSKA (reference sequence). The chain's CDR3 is CSARVNEQYF. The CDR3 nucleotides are TGCAGTGCTAGAGTCAACGAGCAGTACTTC.

Here the CDR3 reads CSGDTGGNYGYTF. CDR3 DNA: TGCAGCGGTGACACAGGGGGCAACTATGGCTACACCTTC. This chain joins TRBV29-1 and TRBJ1-2, with 9 positions matching TRBD1. J was trimmed by 2 bases and V by 7 bases; bases with no gene match: 5. This CDR3 is 13 amino acids long. Germline assignment: CDR1 SQVTM and CDR2 ANQGSEA. Full variable domain (outside the CDR3, taken from reference TRBV29-1 and TRBJ1-2): SAVISQKPSRDICQRGTSLTIQCQVDSQVTMMFWYRQQPGQSLTLIATANQGSEATYESGFVIDKFPISRPNLTFSTLTVSNMSPEDSSIYLCSGDTGGNYGYTFGSGTRLTVV.

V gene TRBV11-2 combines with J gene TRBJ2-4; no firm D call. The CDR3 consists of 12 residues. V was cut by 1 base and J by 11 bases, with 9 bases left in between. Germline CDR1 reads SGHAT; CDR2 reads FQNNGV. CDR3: CASSLGRLVQYF. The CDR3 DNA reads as TGTGCCAGCAGCTTAGGCCGTTTGGTTCAGTACTTC. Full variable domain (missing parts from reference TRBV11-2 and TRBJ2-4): EAGVAQSPRYKIIEKRQSVAFWCNPISGHATLYWYQQILGQGPKLLIQFQNNGVVDDSQLPKDRFSAERLKGVDSTLKIQPAKLEDSAVYLCASSLGRLVQYFGAGTRLSVL.

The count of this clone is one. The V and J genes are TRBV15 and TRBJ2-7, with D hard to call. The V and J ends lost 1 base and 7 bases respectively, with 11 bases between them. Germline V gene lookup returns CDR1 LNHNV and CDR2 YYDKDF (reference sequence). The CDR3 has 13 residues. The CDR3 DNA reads TGTGCCACCAGCAGAGGAGTGTTTAGGGAGCAGTACTTC. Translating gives CATSRGVFREQYF.

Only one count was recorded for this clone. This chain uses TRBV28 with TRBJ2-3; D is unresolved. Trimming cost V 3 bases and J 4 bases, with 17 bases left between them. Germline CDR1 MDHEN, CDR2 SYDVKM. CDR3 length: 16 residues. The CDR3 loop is CASSFGKTLKADTQYF. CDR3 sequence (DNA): TGTGCCAGCAGTTTCGGAAAGACCCTGAAGGCAGATACGCAGTATTTT.

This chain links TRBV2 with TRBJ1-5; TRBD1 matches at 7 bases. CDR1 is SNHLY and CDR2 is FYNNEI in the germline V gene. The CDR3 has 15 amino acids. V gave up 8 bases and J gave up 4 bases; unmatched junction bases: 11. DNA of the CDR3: TGTGCCAGCTTCCCGGGACAGTCAACAAATCAGCCCCAGCATTTT. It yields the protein CASFPGQSTNQPQHF.

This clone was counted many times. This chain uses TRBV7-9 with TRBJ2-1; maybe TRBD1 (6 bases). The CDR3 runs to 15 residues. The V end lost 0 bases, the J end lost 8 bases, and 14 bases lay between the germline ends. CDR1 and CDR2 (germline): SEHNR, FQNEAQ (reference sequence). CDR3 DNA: TGTGCCAGCAGCTTAGCTATCAGGGGAACCGATGAGCAGTTCTTC. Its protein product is CASSLAIRGTDEQFF.

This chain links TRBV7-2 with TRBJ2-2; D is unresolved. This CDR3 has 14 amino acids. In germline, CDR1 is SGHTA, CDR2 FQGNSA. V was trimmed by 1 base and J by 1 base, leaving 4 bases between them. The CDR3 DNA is TGTGCCAGCAGCTTAGGAAAGAACACCGGGGAGCTGTTTTTT. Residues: CASSLGKNTGELFF.

The CDR3 loop is CASTPGDPETQYF. CDR3 in DNA: TGTGCCAGCACCCCGGGAGATCCGGAGACCCAGTACTTC. The chain recombines TRBV9 with TRBJ2-5; possible D gene TRBD2, 6 bases. Between the trimmed V and J ends, which lost 6 bases and 5 bases, there was a span of 14 bases. Germline-derived CDR1 and CDR2 are SGDLS and YYNGEE. There are 13 residues in the CDR3.

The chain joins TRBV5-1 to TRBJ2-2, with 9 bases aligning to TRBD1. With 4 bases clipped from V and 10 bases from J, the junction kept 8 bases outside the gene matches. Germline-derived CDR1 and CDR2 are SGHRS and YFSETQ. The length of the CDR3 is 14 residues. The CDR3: CASSLGTGMVELFF. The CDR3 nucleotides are TGCGCCAGCAGCCTAGGGACAGGGATGGTGGAGCTGTTTTTT.

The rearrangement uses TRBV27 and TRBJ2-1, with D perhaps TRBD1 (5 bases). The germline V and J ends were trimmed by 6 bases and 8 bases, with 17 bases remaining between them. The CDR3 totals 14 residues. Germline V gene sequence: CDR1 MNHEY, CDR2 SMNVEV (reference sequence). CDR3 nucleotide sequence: TGTGCCAGCAGGGGGCTGGGGTATCAAGATGAGCAGTTCTTC. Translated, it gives CASRGLGYQDEQFF.

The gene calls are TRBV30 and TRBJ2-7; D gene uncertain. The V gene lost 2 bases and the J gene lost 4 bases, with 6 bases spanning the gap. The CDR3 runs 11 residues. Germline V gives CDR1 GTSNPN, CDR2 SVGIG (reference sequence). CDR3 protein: CAWSPSYEQYF. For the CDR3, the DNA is TGTGCCTGGAGTCCCTCTTACGAGCAGTACTTC.

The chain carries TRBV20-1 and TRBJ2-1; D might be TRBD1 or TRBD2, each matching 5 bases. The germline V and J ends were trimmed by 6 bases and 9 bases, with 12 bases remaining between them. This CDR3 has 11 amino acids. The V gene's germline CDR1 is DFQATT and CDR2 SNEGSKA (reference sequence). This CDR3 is CSARRGAEQFF. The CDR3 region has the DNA TGCAGTGCCAGAAGAGGGGCTGAGCAGTTCTTC.

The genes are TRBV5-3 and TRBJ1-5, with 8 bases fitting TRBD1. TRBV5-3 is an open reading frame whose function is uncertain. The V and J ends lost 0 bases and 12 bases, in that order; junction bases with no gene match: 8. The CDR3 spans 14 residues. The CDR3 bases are TGTGCCAGAAGCTTGGGGCAGGGGGCCCTTCTCCAGCATTTT. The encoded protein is CARSLGQGALLQHF.

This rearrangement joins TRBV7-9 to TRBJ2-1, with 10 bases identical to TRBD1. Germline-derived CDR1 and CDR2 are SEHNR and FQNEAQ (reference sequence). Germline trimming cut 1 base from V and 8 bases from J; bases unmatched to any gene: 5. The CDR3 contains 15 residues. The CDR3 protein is CASSLVGTGVYEQFF. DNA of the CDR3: TGTGCCAGCAGCTTAGTTGGGACAGGGGTCTATGAGCAGTTCTTC.

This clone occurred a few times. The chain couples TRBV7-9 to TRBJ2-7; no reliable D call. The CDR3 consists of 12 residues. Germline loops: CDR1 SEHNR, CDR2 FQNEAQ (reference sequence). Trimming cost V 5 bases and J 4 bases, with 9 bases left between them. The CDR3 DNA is TGTGCCAGCAGCGATGGAAGTTACGAGCAGTACTTC. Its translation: CASSDGSYEQYF.

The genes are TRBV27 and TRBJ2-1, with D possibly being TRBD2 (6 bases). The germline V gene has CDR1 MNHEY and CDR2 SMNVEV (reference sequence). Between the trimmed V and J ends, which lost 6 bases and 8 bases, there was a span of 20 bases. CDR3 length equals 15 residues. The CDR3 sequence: CASSGRGRPFDEQFF. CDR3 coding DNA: TGTGCCAGCAGCGGGCGGGGTCGCCCATTCGATGAGCAGTTCTTC.

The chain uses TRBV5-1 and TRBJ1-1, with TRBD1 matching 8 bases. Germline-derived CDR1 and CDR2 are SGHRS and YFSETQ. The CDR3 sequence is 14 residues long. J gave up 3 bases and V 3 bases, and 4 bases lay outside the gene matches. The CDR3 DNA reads TGCGCCAGCAGCTGGACAGGGCCGGACACTGAAGCTTTCTTT. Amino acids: CASSWTGPDTEAFF.

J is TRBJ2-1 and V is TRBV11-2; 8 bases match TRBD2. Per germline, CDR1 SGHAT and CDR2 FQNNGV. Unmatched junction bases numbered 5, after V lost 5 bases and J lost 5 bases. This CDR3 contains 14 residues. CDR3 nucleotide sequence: TGTGCCAGCAGCCACGGGGGGGTAAACAATGAGCAGTTCTTC. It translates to CASSHGGVNNEQFF.